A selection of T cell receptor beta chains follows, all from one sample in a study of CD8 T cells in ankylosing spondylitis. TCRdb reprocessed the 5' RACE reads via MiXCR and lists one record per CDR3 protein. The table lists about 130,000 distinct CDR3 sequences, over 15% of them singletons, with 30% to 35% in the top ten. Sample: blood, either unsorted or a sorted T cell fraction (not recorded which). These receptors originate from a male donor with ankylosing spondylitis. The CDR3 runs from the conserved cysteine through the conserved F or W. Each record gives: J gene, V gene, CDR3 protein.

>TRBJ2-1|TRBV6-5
CASSYSTAPNEQFF
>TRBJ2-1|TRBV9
CASSAGTSHGNEQFF
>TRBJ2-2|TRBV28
CASRTRGGSTGELFF
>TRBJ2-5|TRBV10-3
CAIGTMQETQYF
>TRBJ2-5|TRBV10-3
CAISGGKEETQYF
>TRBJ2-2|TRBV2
CAPRTENTGELFF
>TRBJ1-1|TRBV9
CASSKGGTEAFF
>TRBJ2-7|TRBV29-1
CSVGGTVYTYEQYF
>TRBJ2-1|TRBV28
CASSSSGSIRNEQFF
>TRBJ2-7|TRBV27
CASSRTRDEQYF
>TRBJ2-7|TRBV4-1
CASSQGTSFYEQYF
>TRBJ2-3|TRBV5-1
CASSLVEGDTQYF
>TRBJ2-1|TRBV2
CASTGEQFF
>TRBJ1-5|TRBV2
CASSRGGNQPQHF
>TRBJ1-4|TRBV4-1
CASSPAFLGTNQEKLFF